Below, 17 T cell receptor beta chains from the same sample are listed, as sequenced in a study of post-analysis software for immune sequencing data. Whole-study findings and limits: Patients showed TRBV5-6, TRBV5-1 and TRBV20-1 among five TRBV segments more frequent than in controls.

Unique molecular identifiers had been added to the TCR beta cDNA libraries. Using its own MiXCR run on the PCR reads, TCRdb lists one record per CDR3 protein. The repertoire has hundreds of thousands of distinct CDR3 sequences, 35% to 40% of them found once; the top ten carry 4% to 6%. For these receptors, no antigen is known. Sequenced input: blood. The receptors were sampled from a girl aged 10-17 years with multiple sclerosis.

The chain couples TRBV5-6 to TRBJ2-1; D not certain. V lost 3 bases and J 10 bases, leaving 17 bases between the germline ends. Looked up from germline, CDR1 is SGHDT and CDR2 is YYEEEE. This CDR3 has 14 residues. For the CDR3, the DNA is TGTGCCAGCAGCTCAATGGTATCTGGGTCGGAGCAGTTCTTC. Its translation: CASSSMVSGSEQFF.

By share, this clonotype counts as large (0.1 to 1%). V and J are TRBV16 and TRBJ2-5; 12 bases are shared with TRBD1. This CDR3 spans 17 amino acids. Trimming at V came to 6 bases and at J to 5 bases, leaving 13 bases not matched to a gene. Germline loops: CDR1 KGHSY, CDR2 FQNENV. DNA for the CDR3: TGTGCCAGCAGACGGGACAGGGGGCACCTCCGGGGCGAGACCCAGTACTTC. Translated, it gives CASRRDRGHLRGETQYF.

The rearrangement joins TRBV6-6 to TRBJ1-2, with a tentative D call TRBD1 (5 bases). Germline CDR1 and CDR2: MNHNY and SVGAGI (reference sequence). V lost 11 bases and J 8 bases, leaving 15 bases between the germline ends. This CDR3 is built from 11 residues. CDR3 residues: CAPSWGVGYTF. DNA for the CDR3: TGTGCCCCCTCGTGGGGGGTAGGCTACACCTTC.

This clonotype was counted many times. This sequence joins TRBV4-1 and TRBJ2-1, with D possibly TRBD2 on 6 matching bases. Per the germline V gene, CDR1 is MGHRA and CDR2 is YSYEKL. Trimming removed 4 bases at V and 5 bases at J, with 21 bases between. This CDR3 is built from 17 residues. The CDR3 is CASSPFTLAYSNNEQFF. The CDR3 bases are TGCGCCAGCAGCCCTTTTACTCTAGCGTACTCAAACAATGAGCAGTTCTTC.

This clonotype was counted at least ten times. The CDR3 bases are TGCGCCAGCAGCCAAGACGGGACAGTCAATGAGCAGTTCTTC. It is translated as CASSQDGTVNEQFF. V and J are TRBV4-1 and TRBJ2-1; 7 positions agree with TRBD1. V was clipped by 0 bases and J by 6 bases; unmatched bases: 2. This CDR3 comprises 14 residues. Germline CDR1 MGHRA, CDR2 YSYEKL.

CDR3 sequence reads: CASSDGGEQFF. Written as DNA, the CDR3 is TGTGCCAGCAGTGATGGGGGTGAGCAGTTCTTC. The J gene is TRBJ2-1, the V gene TRBV6-5; either TRBD1 or TRBD2 may supply D (5 bases each). Germline V gene data show CDR1 as MNHEY and CDR2 as SVGAGI. The CDR3 is 11 residues long. Trimming left V 5 bases short and J 9 bases short, with 8 bases between.

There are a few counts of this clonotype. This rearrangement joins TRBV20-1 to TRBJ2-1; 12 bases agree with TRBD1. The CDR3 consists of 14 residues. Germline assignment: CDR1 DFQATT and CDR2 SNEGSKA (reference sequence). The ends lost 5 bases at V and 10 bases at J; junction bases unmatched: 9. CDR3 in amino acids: CSAGPGQGAREQFF. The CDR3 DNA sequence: TGCAGTGCTGGGCCGGGACAGGGGGCGCGAGAGCAGTTCTTC.

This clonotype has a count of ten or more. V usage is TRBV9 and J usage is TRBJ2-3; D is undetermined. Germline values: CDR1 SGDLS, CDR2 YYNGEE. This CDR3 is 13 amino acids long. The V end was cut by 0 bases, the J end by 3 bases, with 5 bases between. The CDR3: CASSVARTDTQYF. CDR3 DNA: TGTGCCAGCAGCGTAGCGAGGACAGATACGCAGTATTTT.

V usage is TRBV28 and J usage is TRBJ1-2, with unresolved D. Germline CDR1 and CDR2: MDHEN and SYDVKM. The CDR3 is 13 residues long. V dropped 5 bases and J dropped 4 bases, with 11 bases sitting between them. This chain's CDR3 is CASSLSGGYGYTF. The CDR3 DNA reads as TGTGCCAGCAGTCTCTCCGGCGGCTATGGCTACACCTTC.

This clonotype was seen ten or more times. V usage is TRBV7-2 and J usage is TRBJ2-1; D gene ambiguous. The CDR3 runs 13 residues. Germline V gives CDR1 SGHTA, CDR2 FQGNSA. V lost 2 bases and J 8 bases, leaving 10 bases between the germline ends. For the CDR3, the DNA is TGTGCCAGCAGCTTACACTCCCAGGATGAGCAGTTCTTC. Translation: CASSLHSQDEQFF.

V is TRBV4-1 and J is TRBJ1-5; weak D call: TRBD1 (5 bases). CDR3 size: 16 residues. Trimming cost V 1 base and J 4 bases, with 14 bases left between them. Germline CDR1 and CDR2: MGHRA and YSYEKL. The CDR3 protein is CASSQVQSRGNQPQHF. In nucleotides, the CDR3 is TGCGCCAGCAGCCAAGTCCAGAGTAGGGGTAATCAGCCCCAGCATTTT.

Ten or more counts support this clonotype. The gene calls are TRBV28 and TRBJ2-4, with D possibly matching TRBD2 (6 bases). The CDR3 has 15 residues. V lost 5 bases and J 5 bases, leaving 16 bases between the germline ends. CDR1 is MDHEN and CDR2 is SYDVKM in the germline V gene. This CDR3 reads CASSPAGPLENIQYF. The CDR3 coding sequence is TGTGCCAGCAGTCCGGCGGGGCCTTTGGAAAACATTCAGTACTTC.

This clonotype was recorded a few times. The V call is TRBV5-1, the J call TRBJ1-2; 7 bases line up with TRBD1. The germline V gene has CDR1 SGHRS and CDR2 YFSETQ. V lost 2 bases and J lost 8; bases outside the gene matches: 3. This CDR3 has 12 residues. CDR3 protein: CASSFDRDGYTF. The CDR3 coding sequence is TGCGCCAGCAGCTTTGACAGGGACGGCTACACCTTC.

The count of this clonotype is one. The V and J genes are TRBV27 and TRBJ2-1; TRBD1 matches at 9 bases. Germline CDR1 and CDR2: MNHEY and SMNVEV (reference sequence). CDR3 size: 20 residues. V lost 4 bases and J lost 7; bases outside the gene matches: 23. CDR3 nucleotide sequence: TGTGCCAGCAGTTCCGGGACAGGGTTGGCTCGGACTCCCTTGAAGAATGAGCAGTTCTTC. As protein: CASSSGTGLARTPLKNEQFF.

CDR3 DNA: TGCAGTGCTAGTTGGAGGGCTGGAGATACGCAGTATTTT. Its translation is CSASWRAGDTQYF. The V call is TRBV20-1, the J call TRBJ2-3, with D perhaps TRBD2 (6 bases). The CDR3 is 13 amino acids. V dropped 3 bases and J dropped 5 bases, with 12 bases sitting between them. Germline loops: CDR1 DFQATT, CDR2 SNEGSKA (reference sequence).

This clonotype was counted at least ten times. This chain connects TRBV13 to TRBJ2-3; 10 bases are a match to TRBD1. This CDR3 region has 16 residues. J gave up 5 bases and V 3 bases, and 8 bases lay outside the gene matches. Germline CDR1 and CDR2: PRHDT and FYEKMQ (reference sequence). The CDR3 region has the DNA TGTGCCAGCAGCTTTCCGGGACAGGGGCCGGGAGATACGCAGTATTTT. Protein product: CASSFPGQGPGDTQYF. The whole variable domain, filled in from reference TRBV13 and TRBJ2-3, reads AAGVIQSPRHLIKEKRETATLKCYPIPRHDTVYWYQQGPGQDPQFLISFYEKMQSDKGSIPDRFSAQQFSDYHSELNMSSLELGDSALYFCASSFPGQGPGDTQYFGPGTRLTVL.

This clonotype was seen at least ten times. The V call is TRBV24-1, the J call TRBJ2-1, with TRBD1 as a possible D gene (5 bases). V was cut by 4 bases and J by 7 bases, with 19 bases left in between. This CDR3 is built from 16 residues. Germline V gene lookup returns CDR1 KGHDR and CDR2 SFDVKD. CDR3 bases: TGTGCCACCAGTGACTCGACAGACCCTAGAAGGAATGAGCAGTTCTTC. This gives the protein CATSDSTDPRRNEQFF.